One sample yielded the 12 T cell receptor beta chains listed below, sequenced in a study of early T cells in non-severe SARS-CoV-2 infection. TCRdb called the 5' RACE reads again in MiXCR, with one record for every CDR3 protein. The repertoire holds around 40,000 distinct CDR3 sequences, with approximately 10% as singletons. Sequenced material: whole blood. These receptors all come from an adult who was a healthcare worker with PCR-confirmed SARS-CoV-2 infection or an uninfected control (not recorded which).

A few counts support this clonotype. This rearrangement joins TRBV12-3 or TRBV12-4 to TRBJ1-1; D gene ambiguous. V was cut by 3 bases and J by 4 bases, with 9 bases left in between. CDR3 length: 13 residues. The CDR3 DNA is TGTGCCAGCAGTTTTCGGGGATTCACTGAAGCTTTCTTT. Its translation: CASSFRGFTEAFF.

This clonotype was counted many times. This sequence joins TRBV7-3 and TRBJ1-2; the D is unclear. V dropped 5 bases and J dropped 2 bases, with 12 bases sitting between them. CDR1 and CDR2 (germline): SGHTA, FQGTGA. The length of the CDR3 is 14 residues. The CDR3 spells CASSPDGSNYGYTF. The CDR3 coding sequence is TGTGCCAGCAGCCCGGACGGCTCCAACTATGGCTACACCTTC.

In its sample, this clonotype ranks as medium-sized (0.01 to 0.1%). The chain has TRBV29-1 and TRBJ2-7; TRBD1 aligns across 10 bases. Germline CDR1 and CDR2: SQVTM and ANQGSEA. The V segment lost 2 bases and the J segment 2 bases; nucleotides outside the gene matches: 6. The CDR3 covers 15 residues. The CDR3 region is CSVELGDRGTYEQYF. The CDR3 DNA is TGCAGCGTTGAATTAGGGGACAGGGGAACCTACGAGCAGTACTTC.

This clonotype occurred many times. V usage is TRBV20-1 and J usage is TRBJ2-5; TRBD2 aligns across 8 bases. V was clipped by 5 bases and J by 4 bases; unmatched bases: 3. The CDR3 loop spans 12 amino acids. CDR1 and CDR2 (germline): DFQATT, SNEGSKA (reference sequence). CDR3 amino acids: CSAGAGGETQYF. The DNA of the CDR3 is TGCAGTGCTGGGGCGGGGGGAGAGACCCAGTACTTC.

The chain couples TRBV15 to TRBJ2-1; D is possibly TRBD1 (6 bases). The germline V gene has CDR1 LNHNV and CDR2 YYDKDF (reference sequence). The V end lost 5 bases, the J end lost 0 bases, and 14 bases lay between the germline ends. The CDR3 loop spans 16 amino acids. DNA for the CDR3: TGTGCCACCAGCCCAATCAGGGGCATCTCCTACAATGAGCAGTTCTTC. It specifies CATSPIRGISYNEQFF.

This clonotype was seen at least ten times. The chain employs TRBV20-1 and TRBJ2-5; TRBD1 might be the D (6 bases). V lost 3 bases to trimming and J lost 2 bases, with 13 bases between them. The CDR3 runs to 14 residues. Per the germline V gene, CDR1 is DFQATT and CDR2 is SNEGSKA (reference sequence). CDR3 region: CSARPSTGQETQYF. In nucleotides, the CDR3 is TGCAGTGCTAGGCCCAGTACAGGGCAAGAGACCCAGTACTTC.

This clonotype was detected only a few times. This chain links TRBV30 with TRBJ2-2; D is unresolved. Germline V gene lookup returns CDR1 GTSNPN and CDR2 SVGIG (reference sequence). The CDR3 is 14 amino acids. Trimming pared 4 bases from V and 3 bases from J, leaving 12 bases between. The CDR3 DNA is TGTGCCTGGACCCTACCGGTGGACACCGGGGAGCTGTTTTTT. Its translation is CAWTLPVDTGELFF.

This clonotype was seen repeatedly, ten times or more. This chain joins TRBV24-1 and TRBJ1-2; 11 bases align to TRBD1. V trimming: 6 bases; J trimming: 2 bases; junction bases outside the gene matches: 7. This CDR3 comprises 16 residues. Germline V gene lookup returns CDR1 KGHDR and CDR2 SFDVKD. In DNA form, the CDR3 reads TGTGCCACCAGTCGAAGAGGGACAGGGGGGAACTATGGCTACACCTTC. This gives the protein CATSRRGTGGNYGYTF.

The chain joins TRBV10-3 to TRBJ1-6, with D perhaps matching TRBD1 (5 bases). This CDR3 is 14 amino acids long. Trimming removed 6 bases from V and 5 bases from J, with 11 bases in between. Germline CDR1 reads ENHRY; CDR2 reads SYGVKD. The CDR3 bases are TGTGCCATCAGGGCTGGACAAAATAATTCACCCCTCCACTTT. The encoded protein is CAIRAGQNNSPLHF.

This chain connects TRBV11-2 to TRBJ1-2, with 7 bases matching TRBD1. Germline V lookup: CDR1 SGHAT, CDR2 FQNNGV. Trimming cost V 4 bases and J 4 bases; bases outside gene matches: 12. The CDR3 is 16 residues long. The CDR3 sequence is CASSSITGTDPYGYTF. The CDR3 region has the DNA TGTGCCAGCAGCTCGATAACCGGGACAGACCCCTATGGCTACACCTTC.

This clonotype was counted ten times or more. The gene calls are TRBV4-1 and TRBJ2-2; 8 positions match TRBD1. The CDR3 loop spans 16 amino acids. CDR1 MGHRA and CDR2 YSYEKL come from the germline V gene. V gave up 4 bases and J gave up 4 bases; unmatched junction bases: 8. The CDR3 nucleotides read TGCGCCAGCAGCCCTGGACAGGGCCCGAGCACCGGGGAGCTGTTTTTT. It yields the protein CASSPGQGPSTGELFF.

The genes are TRBV10-3 and TRBJ2-3; D gene uncertain. V lost 2 bases and J lost 6, with 6 bases in between. Germline CDR1 reads ENHRY; CDR2 reads SYGVKD. The CDR3 length is 12 residues. The CDR3: CAISEPGDTQYF. CDR3 nucleotide sequence: TGTGCCATCAGTGAGCCCGGGGATACGCAGTATTTT.